One TCR beta chain is described in this entry. As yet, its antigen is unknown. These data belong to a study of T cells in Graves' hyperthyroidism and ophthalmopathy. Uncontrolled infections, other autoimmune diseases, pregnancy or lactation led to exclusion of patients. Diagnosis rested on symptoms, serum thyroxine and TRAb, thyroid ultrasound, and orbital computed tomography. Study results and limitations: In the analysis, a 13 V-J model separated ophthalmopathy from stable hyperthyroidism. Ophthalmopathy was identified by the model a median 6.5 months ahead of onset.

Germline CDR1 is MGHRA and CDR2 is YSYEKL. V was pared by 0 bases and J by 2 bases, with 8 bases between. CDR3 length: 14 residues. Amplification targeted TCR beta CDR3 regions from RNA transcripts. The study used the HTBI primer set for a first-round RT-PCR of the TCR CDR3. One entry per CDR3 protein results from TCRdb running MiXCR on the multiplex PCR reads. This sample yields about 400,000 distinct CDR3 sequences, of which around 15% are seen a single time; 25% to 30% belongs to the top ten. The chain is built from TRBV4-1 and TRBJ2-7, with unresolved D. Sequenced material: blood. This clonotype originated in a man aged 45-65 years with Graves' ophthalmopathy. The DNA of the CDR3 is TGCGCCAGCAGCCAAGATCTTCCTGCCTACGAGCAGTACTTC. Translating it yields CASSQDLPAYEQYF.